Listed below are T cell receptor beta chains from one sample, sequenced in a study of blood T cell repertoires in COVID-19. Produced via immunoSEQ multiplex PCR; TCRdb's table is partial and in-frame only. The profile shows 150,000 to 200,000 clones, roughly 80% of them singletons. The sample was peripheral blood. These TCRs come from a woman aged 65 to 85 with COVID-19, enrolled during active disease. The CDR3 runs from the conserved cysteine through the conserved F or W. The D gene is left open where the match is weak. Some rows have no size entry. The others give once, few or many, or a class for an expanded clone.

TRBJ1-4 - TRBV30 TRBD1 TGTGCCTGGTGGGACAGGGGGCTTGAAAAACTGTTTTTT CAWWDRGLEKLFF
TRBJ2-2 - TRBV24-1 - TGTGCCACCAGTGACTCCCGGACTACCCGAGGGAGGACCGGGGAGCTGTTTTTT CATSDSRTTRGRTGELFF
TRBJ1-5 few TRBV15 - TGTGCCACCAGCAGCGCTAAACAGGGCTTCAATCAGCCCCAGCATTTT CATSSAKQGFNQPQHF
TRBJ2-7 - TRBV28 - TGTGCCAGCAGTATCGACAGGTTCTACGAGCAGTACTTC CASSIDRFYEQYF
TRBJ2-2 - TRBV4-2 - TGTGCCAGCAGCCAACCTTCCGGGGAGCTGTTTTTT CASSQPSGELFF
TRBJ1-1 - TRBV3-1/TRBV3-2 TRBD1 TGTGCCAGCAGCCACGGCGGATGGACAGGGGGGAGCGAAGCTTTCTTT CASSHGGWTGGSEAFF
TRBJ2-1 - TRBV27 TRBD1 TGTGCCAGCATCTTGAGACAGGGGGGGAATGAGCAGTTCTTC CASILRQGGNEQFF
TRBJ1-2 - TRBV2 TRBD1 TGTGCCAGCAGGCCGGGACAGGGCGGTGGCTACACCTTC CASRPGQGGGYTF
TRBJ1-1 - TRBV19 - TGTGCCAGTAGTATTGGTGTCCTAAACACTGAAGCTTTCTTT CASSIGVLNTEAFF
TRBJ2-1 - TRBV5-1 TRBD2 TGCGCCAGCAGCCTCGGACTAGCGGGAGATACCGATGAGCAGTTCTTC CASSLGLAGDTDEQFF
TRBJ1-2 - TRBV5-6 - TGTGCCAGCAGCCAGCCGGGACTGTCCTATGGCTACACCTTC CASSQPGLSYGYTF
TRBJ1-2 - TRBV18 - TGTGCCAGCTCATCACAGGCAGGGGCTGGGAGTGGCTACACCTTC CASSSQAGAGSGYTF
TRBJ1-3 - TRBV19 - TGTGCCAGTAATATTGGGGGGGCCCTCTCTGGAAACACCATATATTTT CASNIGGALSGNTIYF
TRBJ2-3 - TRBV2 - TGTGCCAGCCGGGGGACGTTAAAGGCAGATACGCAGTATTTT CASRGTLKADTQYF
TRBJ1-4 - TRBV28 - TGTGCCAGCAGTTTGGTCGAGAATGAAAAACTGTTTTTT CASSLVENEKLFF
TRBJ2-2 - TRBV6-2/TRBV6-3 - TGTGCCAGCAGCCCCCGGACTCGGGGCACCGGGGAGCTGTTTTTT CASSPRTRGTGELFF
TRBJ1-2 - TRBV27 - TGTGCCCGAGAGAATACGCAACAGGGTATGGATGGCTACACCTTC CARENTQQGMDGYTF
TRBJ2-7 - TRBV7-8 - TGTGCCAGCAGTAATTGGGGGCAGGAGCAGTACTTC CASSNWGQEQYF
TRBJ1-1 - TRBV3-1/TRBV3-2 - TGTGCCAGCAGCCAGGACAGTGAAGCTTTCTTT CASSQDSEAFF
TRBJ2-1 - TRBV5-4 TRBD2 TGTGCCAGCAGCATCAGCGGGAGCTCCTACAATGAGCAGTTCTTC CASSISGSSYNEQFF
TRBJ2-1 - TRBV3-1/TRBV3-2 - TGTGCCAGCAGCCAAGTGGCCACCACCTACAATGAGCAGTTCTTC CASSQVATTYNEQFF
TRBJ1-5 - TRBV19 TRBD1 TGTGCCAGTAGGTCTTCGGACAGGGGTCGTTTTCGTCAGCCCCAGCATTTT CASRSSDRGRFRQPQHF
TRBJ2-3 - TRBV15 TRBD2 TGTGCCACCAGCAGAGATCGGACTAGCGTGGAAGATACGCAGTATTTT CATSRDRTSVEDTQYF
TRBJ1-2 few TRBV29-1 - TGCAGCGCCGAGGGGGGGCAGTTCTATGGCTACACCTTC CSAEGGQFYGYTF
TRBJ1-1 - TRBV11-2 TRBD1 TGTGCCAGCAGCCAAAAGACAGGGTGGGGAGTCACTGAAGCTTTCTTT CASSQKTGWGVTEAFF
TRBJ2-2 - TRBV7-9 TRBD2 TGTGCCAGCAGCTCGAGGACTAGCGGGTTGAACACCGGGGAGCTGTTTTTT CASSSRTSGLNTGELFF
TRBJ2-1 - TRBV27 TRBD2 TGTGCCAGCAGTCGCACCGGGACTAGCGGATACACCTCTAATGAGCAGTTCTTC CASSRTGTSGYTSNEQFF
TRBJ2-3 - TRBV27 TRBD2 TGTGCCAGCGGACAACAACATGGACTGGGAAAGGTAGCGGGGTCCACAGATACGCAGTATTTT CASGQQHGLGKVAGSTDTQYF
TRBJ1-5 - TRBV12-5 - TGTGCTAGTGGTTTGGTAGCAGGGGCTGTTTATAGCAATCAGCCCCAGCATTTT CASGLVAGAVYSNQPQHF
TRBJ1-3 - TRBV27 TRBD1 TGTGCCAGCAGGTATACAGGGGCTGGAAACACCATATATTTT CASRYTGAGNTIYF
TRBJ2-1 - TRBV29-1 - TGCAGCGTTGAAGGGACAACCTACAATGAGCAGTTCTTC CSVEGTTYNEQFF
TRBJ2-7 - TRBV7-2 - TGTGCCAGCAGCCTCTCCTACGAGCAGTACTTC CASSLSYEQYF
TRBJ1-1 - TRBV9 - TGTGCCAGCAGCCCCCCTGGGGGGTACACTGAAGCTTTCTTT CASSPPGGYTEAFF
TRBJ1-5 - TRBV29-1 - TGCAGCGTTGCAGACACCCCGGCGGAGCCCCAGCATTTT CSVADTPAEPQHF
TRBJ2-2 once TRBV5-5 TRBD2 TGTGCCAGCAGCGTCATCGGGGGGTCCATCACCGGGGAGCTGTTTTTT CASSVIGGSITGELFF
TRBJ1-1 once TRBV3-1/TRBV3-2 - TGTGCCAGCAGCCACCCCAGAGGCATGAACACTGAAGCTTTCTTT CASSHPRGMNTEAFF
TRBJ1-1 - TRBV29-1 - TGCAGCGGGGCAGGGGTGGAAGCTTTCTTT CSGAGVEAFF
TRBJ1-2 - TRBV12-3/TRBV12-4 TRBD1 TGTGCCAGCAGATCCGGACAGGGGTTGGGCTACACCTTC CASRSGQGLGYTF
TRBJ1-2 once TRBV6-1 TRBD1 TGTGCCAGCAGTGAACATCGACAGGGGAGTGGCTACACCTTC CASSEHRQGSGYTF
TRBJ2-1 once TRBV19 - TGTGCCAGTAGCGGGAGCTCCTACAATGAGCAGTTCTTC CASSGSSYNEQFF
TRBJ1-2 - TRBV19 - TGTGCCAGTAGTATGCTACAGGGTCGCGGCTACACCTTC CASSMLQGRGYTF
TRBJ1-4 once TRBV27 - TGTGCCAGCCCCGGCGGGTTAAAAGGTGAAAAACTGTTTTTT CASPGGLKGEKLFF
TRBJ1-1 - TRBV27 TRBD1 TGTGCCAGCAGTCCGGACAGGCGGAGAGCTTTCTTT CASSPDRRRAFF